This TCR beta chain was obtained from a study of blood T cell repertoires in COVID-19. Study at large: There were acute and convalescent COVID-19 samples, and they came from the United States, Italy and Spain. In each case, the material was cDNA or gDNA derived from T cells, B-cell-depleted T cells, or PBMCs.

The germline CDR1 and CDR2 sequences are MDHEN and SYDVKM. Trimming took off 1 base at V and 5 bases at J, with 11 bases between the two ends. This CDR3 is 15 amino acids long. Per the study methods: Amplification of reference gene primers provided the estimated nucleated cell counts. The data were produced by immunoSEQ multiplex PCR, yet TCRdb's version contains in-frame clones alone and is incomplete. V, J and clone size reflect that table, while D and trimming were determined from the DNA. Of some 120,000 clones in the sample, roughly four fifths were seen once. This sequence joins TRBV28 and TRBJ2-2, with D possibly matching TRBD1 (6 bases). The source material was peripheral blood. The TCR comes from a human donor in a cohort sampled during active COVID-19. The CDR3 nucleotides read TGTGCCAGCAGTTTATCAACAGGGCTGACCGGGGAGCTGTTTTTT. It codes for CASSLSTGLTGELFF. The full variable domain, completed using reference TRBV28 and TRBJ2-2, is DVKVTQSSRYLVKRTGEKVFLECVQDMDHENMFWYRQDPGLGLRLIYFSYDVKMKEKGDIPEGYSVSREKKERFSLILESASTNQTSMYLCASSLSTGLTGELFFGEGSRLTVL.